The T cell receptor beta chain under discussion was sequenced for a study of T-cell memory formation after mild COVID-19. About the study: The study found TCR clusters largely donor specific.

TCRdb reprocessed the 5' RACE reads with MiXCR, giving one entry per CDR3 protein. The sample records 550,000 to 650,000 distinct CDR3 sequences, approximately 15% being singletons. As concerns this clonotype: The junction does not match germline at one end; this may be a read error.

CDR1 is SGHTA, CDR2 FQGNSA, per germline. The CDR3 runs to 16 residues. The TCR sequence derives from an adult woman who had mild COVID-19 (a few samples of this study predate the infection). Cell type and time point are not known. The sample taken for sequencing was PBMCs or a T cell subset sorted from them (not recorded which). The rearrangement joins TRBV7-2 to TRBJ2-6, with unresolved D. This CDR3 is CASRLVPYSGANVLTF. CDR3 DNA sequence: TGTGCCAGCAGATTAGTCCCTTACTCTGGGGCCAACGTCCTGACTTTC.